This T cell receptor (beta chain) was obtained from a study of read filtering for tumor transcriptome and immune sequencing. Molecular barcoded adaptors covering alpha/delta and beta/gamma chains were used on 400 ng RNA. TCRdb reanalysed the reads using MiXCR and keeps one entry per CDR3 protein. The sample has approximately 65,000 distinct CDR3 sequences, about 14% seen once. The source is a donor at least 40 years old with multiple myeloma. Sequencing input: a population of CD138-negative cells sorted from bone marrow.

The CDR3 protein is CASSASGRSGELFF. As DNA, the CDR3 is TGTGCCAGCAGCGCTAGCGGGAGGTCCGGGGAGCTGTTTTTT. V is TRBV9 and J is TRBJ2-2; 11 nucleotides match TRBD2. J was trimmed by 6 bases and V by 3 bases; bases with no gene match: 1. The CDR3 is 14 amino acids. The germline gives CDR1 SGDLS, CDR2 YYNGEE.